The next 18 T cell receptor beta chains were all read from a single sample in a study of T cells in Graves' hyperthyroidism and ophthalmopathy. Using RNA transcripts as the source, TCR beta CDR3 regions were amplified. First-round RT-PCR targeting the TCR CDR3 was performed with the HTBI primer set. TCRdb reanalysed the multiplex PCR reads using MiXCR and keeps one entry per CDR3 protein. The top ten clones hold approximately 18% of a sample with 500,000 to 700,000 distinct CDR3 sequences, over 15% of them seen once. Sequenced input: blood. All receptors come from a woman aged 18-29 years with Graves' hyperthyroidism.

In regard to this clonotype: This may arise from a read error, as a much more abundant clone is one base away. The chain uses TRBV6-1 and TRBJ1-5; D is unresolved. With 2 bases removed from V and 9 bases from J, the gap between germline ends came to 11 bases. CDR1 and CDR2 from the germline V gene are MNHNS and SASEGT. The CDR3 runs 13 residues. The chain's CDR3 is CASSEQVVPPQHF. The CDR3 bases are TGTGCCAGCAGTGAACAGGTTGTGCCGCCCCAGCATTTT.

This clonotype was seen repeatedly, ten times or more. The chain links TRBV2 to TRBJ2-1; no firm D call. V was shortened by 6 bases and J by 7 bases, with 16 bases between the two germline ends. Germline-derived CDR1 and CDR2 are SNHLY and FYNNEI. The CDR3 runs to 14 residues. CDR3: CASSDASWGNEQFF. CDR3 in DNA: TGTGCCAGCAGCGATGCGTCATGGGGTAATGAGCAGTTCTTC.

In its sample, this clonotype was seen a few times. The junction departs from germline at one end; a sequencing error may be responsible. The gene calls are TRBV27 and TRBJ2-5; D tentatively reads TRBD1 or TRBD2 (5 bases each). The germline V gene has CDR1 MNHEY and CDR2 SMNVEV (reference sequence). The CDR3 has 15 amino acids. The CDR3 DNA reads as TGTGCCAGCAGCTTATGGGGCGGGTACCAAGAGACCCAGTACTTC. As protein: CASSLWGGYQETQYF.

This clonotype was found many times. The chain uses TRBV7-2 and TRBJ1-2; D call uncertain. The V gene lost 2 bases and the J gene lost 8 bases, with 9 bases spanning the gap. The V gene's germline CDR1 is SGHTA and CDR2 FQGNSA. The CDR3 covers 12 residues. CDR3 DNA sequence: TGTGCCAGCAGCTTATTCCCGAAAGGCTACACCTTC. Residues: CASSLFPKGYTF.

The chain combines TRBV12-3 or TRBV12-4 with TRBJ2-7; 10 bases map to TRBD2. The junction had 1 base not matched to a gene; V was cut back by 1 base and J by 1 base. The CDR3 runs to 15 residues. In nucleotides, the CDR3 is TGTGCCAGCAGTTTAGAACTAGCGGGATCCTACGAGCAGTACTTC. This gives the protein CASSLELAGSYEQYF.

This clonotype was counted many times. This rearrangement joins TRBV24-1 to TRBJ1-5; TRBD1 matches at 8 bases. The CDR3 sequence is 14 residues long. With 3 bases clipped from V and 7 bases from J, the junction kept 4 bases outside the gene matches. CDR1 is KGHDR and CDR2 is SFDVKD in the germline V gene. DNA of the CDR3: TGTGCCACCAGTGATACCGACAGGGGACAGCCCCAGCATTTT. Translated: CATSDTDRGQPQHF.

Remarks on this clonotype: This may be a read error, as it is one base from a much larger clone. The V call is TRBV12-3 or TRBV12-4, the J call TRBJ1-1; no firm D call. V was shortened by 10 bases and J by 3 bases, with 9 bases between the two germline ends. CDR3 length equals 11 residues. The CDR3 nucleotides read TGTGCCAACACCTTGCACACTGAAGCTTTCTTT. This translates into CANTLHTEAFF.

The V call is TRBV4-1, the J call TRBJ1-5; 8 bases align to TRBD1. J lost 4 bases, V lost 1 base, and 6 bases had no gene match. The germline gives CDR1 MGHRA, CDR2 YSYEKL. The CDR3 length is 16 residues. The CDR3 DNA is TGCGCCAGCAGCCAAGTGGGGACAGGTATGAATCAGCCCCAGCATTTT. This translates into CASSQVGTGMNQPQHF.

This clonotype was picked up many times. The chain uses TRBV18 and TRBJ1-2; weak D call: TRBD1 (6 bases). Germline CDR1 and CDR2: KGHSH and LQKENI. The CDR3 is 14 residues long. V was clipped by 6 bases and J by 3 bases, with 14 bases between them. CDR3 nucleotides: TGTGCCAGCTCCTCGAGTGGGGGCGACTATGGCTACACCTTC. This sequence encodes CASSSSGGDYGYTF.

The rearrangement uses TRBV28 and TRBJ2-7; D gene uncertain. V was clipped by 5 bases and J by 2 bases, with 19 bases between them. The CDR3 has 16 amino acids. Germline CDR1 MDHEN, CDR2 SYDVKM. The CDR3 spells CASSTWTFQPPYEQYF. The CDR3 DNA follows: TGTGCCAGCAGTACCTGGACCTTCCAGCCTCCCTACGAGCAGTACTTC.

This clonotype showed up many times. This chain connects TRBV3-1 to TRBJ2-7, with no clear D. The CDR3 is 13 amino acids. CDR1 LGHDT and CDR2 YNNKEL come from the germline V gene (reference sequence). V was pared by 0 bases and J by 4 bases, with 7 bases between. CDR3 amino acids: CASSQDNQYEQYF. As DNA, the CDR3 is TGTGCCAGCAGCCAAGACAACCAATACGAGCAGTACTTC.

This clonotype appeared many times. This chain uses TRBV2 with TRBJ2-5; 9 nucleotides align to TRBD1. The CDR3 contains 16 residues. CDR1 is SNHLY and CDR2 is FYNNEI in the germline V gene. V shed 6 bases, J shed 5 bases, and the junction held 13 bases outside the gene matches. CDR3 in DNA: TGTGCCAGCAGCGGCGCCGCTACAGGGGGCACGGAGACCCAGTACTTC. It yields the protein CASSGAATGGTETQYF.

The rearrangement links TRBV3-1 to TRBJ2-5, with 8 bases lining up with TRBD2. CDR3 length equals 20 residues. The V and J ends lost 0 bases and 5 bases, in that order; junction bases with no gene match: 20. The V gene's germline CDR1 is LGHDT and CDR2 YNNKEL (reference sequence). The CDR3 DNA reads as TGTGCCAGCAGCCAAGATTTTGCCGTTGTGGTAGCGGGACGGCGGGAGACCCAGTACTTC. This codes for CASSQDFAVVVAGRRETQYF.

This sequence joins TRBV30 and TRBJ2-3, with 8 bases identical to TRBD2. Looked up from germline, CDR1 is GTSNPN and CDR2 is SVGIG (reference sequence). V gave up 8 bases and J gave up 6 bases; unmatched junction bases: 16. The CDR3 has 15 amino acids. The CDR3 sequence is CAGLPGRAMSDTQYF. CDR3 coding DNA: TGTGCCGGGTTACCCGGGAGGGCCATGTCGGATACGCAGTATTTT.

This clonotype was seen repeatedly, ten times or more. The gene calls are TRBV28 and TRBJ2-7, with D unclear. Trimming removed 5 bases from V and 3 bases from J, with 14 bases in between. The CDR3 runs 14 residues. Germline V CDR1 and CDR2: MDHEN, SYDVKM. The CDR3 loop reads CASSLSGSIYEQYF. Written as DNA, the CDR3 is TGTGCCAGCAGTCTTTCGGGTTCGATCTACGAGCAGTACTTC.

The gene calls are TRBV20-1 and TRBJ1-4; unclear D gene. Germline loops: CDR1 DFQATT, CDR2 SNEGSKA (reference sequence). CDR3 size: 11 residues. The ends were cut back, 5 bases at V and 8 bases at J, with 9 bases in the middle. Here the CDR3 DNA reads TGCAGTGCTCTCGGGTCCGAAAAACTGTTTTTT. This sequence encodes CSALGSEKLFF.

This clonotype was observed many times. The V call is TRBV2, the J call TRBJ2-7; D not certain. V was clipped by 7 bases and J by 6 bases, with 10 bases between them. The V gene's germline CDR1 is SNHLY and CDR2 FYNNEI. The CDR3 spans 11 residues. As DNA, the CDR3 is TGTGCCAGCACCAGGTTGGGCGAGCAGTACTTC. It translates to CASTRLGEQYF.

This chain joins TRBV6-9 and TRBJ2-2, with D hard to call. The V end lost 3 bases, the J end lost 10 bases, and 12 bases lay between the germline ends. From germline, CDR1 is MNHGY and CDR2 SVAAGI. The CDR3 length is 13 residues. CDR3 DNA: TGTGCCAGCAGTTACGCCAGCGCCGTGGAGCTGTTTTTT. It specifies CASSYASAVELFF.